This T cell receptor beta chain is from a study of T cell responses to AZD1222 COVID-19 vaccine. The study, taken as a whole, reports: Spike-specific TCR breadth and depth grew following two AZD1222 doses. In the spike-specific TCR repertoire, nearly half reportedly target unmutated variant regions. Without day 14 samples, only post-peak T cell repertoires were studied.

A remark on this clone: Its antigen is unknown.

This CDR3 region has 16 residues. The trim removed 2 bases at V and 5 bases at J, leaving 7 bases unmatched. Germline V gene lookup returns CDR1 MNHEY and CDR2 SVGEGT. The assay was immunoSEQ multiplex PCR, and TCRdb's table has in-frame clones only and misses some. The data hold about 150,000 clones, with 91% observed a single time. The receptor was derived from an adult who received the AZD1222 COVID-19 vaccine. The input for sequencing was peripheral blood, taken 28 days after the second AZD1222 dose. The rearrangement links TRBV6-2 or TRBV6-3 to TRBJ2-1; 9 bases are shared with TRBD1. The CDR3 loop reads CASSYRGQGLDNEQFF. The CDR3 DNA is TGTGCCAGCAGTTACCGCGGACAGGGGTTGGACAATGAGCAGTTCTTC.